This TCR beta chain comes out of a study of T cells in Graves' hyperthyroidism and ophthalmopathy. Study findings and constraints: Ophthalmopathy cases were set apart from stable hyperthyroidism by a 13 V-J model.

The CDR3 covers 15 residues. In germline, CDR1 is MDHEN, CDR2 SYDVKM. The trim removed 3 bases at V and 7 bases at J, leaving 6 bases unmatched. TCR beta CDR3 sequences were amplified from RNA transcripts. The study used the HTBI primer set for a first-round RT-PCR of the TCR CDR3. TCRdb reprocessed the multiplex PCR reads with MiXCR, giving one entry per CDR3 protein. The table includes about 290,000 distinct CDR3 sequences, roughly 14% detected once. Concerning this clonotype itself: Its antigen is not identified.

The TCR was taken from a woman in her 30s with Graves' hyperthyroidism that later progressed to Graves' ophthalmopathy. The chain is built from TRBV28 and TRBJ1-2, with TRBD1 matching over 12 bases. Sequenced: blood. CDR3 region: CASSLGGTGGFGYTF. In nucleotides, the CDR3 is TGTGCCAGCAGTTTGGGAGGGACAGGGGGCTTTGGCTACACCTTC.